This T cell receptor beta chain emerged from a study of cytomegalovirus exposure and HLA in healthy donors (dated by TCRdb to 2015 to 2018). As for the study more broadly: According to an earlier analysis of around 600 of the donors, about 180 million T cells yielded over 100 million unique TCR beta sequences and less than 300 Gb of sequence data. Approximately 310 gigabases of sequencing data and approximately 92 million unique TCR sequences made up an early release that covered under 750 HLA-typed donors. The genetic ancestry cluster associated with self-reported Caucasian donors included about four fifths of the roughly 400 genotyped donors. The study aimed to test whether cataloging public T cell receptors could reveal signatures of past pathogen exposure. The T cell repertoires of 666 subjects were profiled by immunosequencing and related to cytomegalovirus serostatus. Along with the roughly 670-subject first cohort, a separate validation cohort of over a hundred different subjects was used. High-throughput TCR immunosequencing, statistical association of individual TCRs with disease status, and machine learning were combined to predict cytomegalovirus infection status. A later analysis re-analyzed previously published TCR beta repertoires from 660 or so donors and added high-resolution HLA genotyping to study TCR occurrence patterns. Rather than drawing on any new phenotypic data, the later analysis identified candidate immune exposures from TCR beta sequences and the way those sequences occurred across donors. An earlier analysis of several hundred of the donors applied high-throughput TCR beta sequencing to assess whether each TCR beta V gene segment acted as functional or pseudogenic. Donor age, sex, ethnicity and CMV serostatus were compiled together with the repertoire data. Genome-wide SNP genotypes for about 55% of the 666 donors were used in a later genetic analysis, which treated that subset as a discovery cohort. Every discovery cohort repertoire had been produced on one sequencing platform. HLA typing covered class I and class II loci at four-digit resolution. Typing coverage differed by locus: A, B, C, DRB1 and DQB1 were typed in about 620-640 donors, DQA1 in approximately 520, DPA1 in some 570, and DPB1 in around 490. About 5 DR-DQ haplotypes were handled as single units for association and clustering, since linkage in the cohort was strong. Among almost 400 genotyped donors of the cohort, an average of around 240,000 unique TCR beta nucleotide sequences were sequenced per donor, around 18% of them non-productive. General findings and caveats noted by the study authors: Cytomegalovirus status was reported to be diagnosed by the classifier with high specificity and sensitivity in both the original and validation cohorts. A later analysis found that TCR association rates varied across HLA loci, with DRB1 alleles showing the most associated TCRs and HLA-C alleles the fewest. Strong co-occurrence of HLA alleles, especially DR and DQ, made assigning TCR associations to individual alleles difficult. A further reported finding was that TCR beta sequences accurately predicted the HLA-A and HLA-B alleles for most subjects in the first cohort. In a later analysis, some 18,000 TCR beta sequences were associated with specific HLA alleles at a false discovery rate of 0.05. While some public TCRs were present in many individuals, most TCR sequences turned up only very rarely across donors. Sequencing depth was assumed to be roughly uniform across donors in the presence/absence analyses, though that assumption may not hold. A few of the identified cytomegalovirus-associated TCR beta chains were confirmed in vitro to be specific for cytomegalovirus antigens. In an earlier analysis of some 500 of the donors, most TCR beta V segments appeared in productive rearrangements about 87% or about 30% of the time, broadly matching IMGT annotations. According to a later analysis, parvovirus B19, influenza, CMV and Epstein-Barr virus appeared linked to several top co-occurrence clusters. Because counts were too low, about 18 rarely observed V segments, including chromosome 9 orphons, were left out of the earlier analysis of about 620 of the donors. Compared with the approximately 600-donor mean, donors in an Asian-associated ancestry cluster had fewer N-insertions in productive TCRs, according to a later genetic analysis. This cohort had only TCR beta chains sequenced, and the lack of alpha or paired-chain data limited which features could be detected. In the study, about 150 TCR beta chains were listed as associated with cytomegalovirus. HLA typing was unavailable for some donors at each locus, so association tests used only the typed subset. A later genetic analysis associated a missense DCLRE1C variant with V-gene and J-gene trimming of TCR beta chains, and an independent cohort replicated the association. According to the authors, the approach could potentially be generalized to other disease states and immunological phenotypes. Immune exposure information for the cohort was limited to CMV serostatus. A cluster of highly shared sequence variants was judged likely to be a technical artifact of the sequencing pipeline. In a later analysis, HLA-associated TCR beta chains showed more clonal expansion and lower generation probabilities than non-associated chains that were equally common. Because the 87-base-pair reads could not distinguish some IMGT-functional V segments, including TRBV6-2 and TRBV6-3, those segments were excluded. In a later analysis, most CMV-associated TCR beta chains were found to appear HLA-restricted, with HLA associations seemingly driven largely by CMV exposure. Correlated functional status among segregating V segments might reflect linkage disequilibrium, but an unknown experimental factor could not be ruled out.

The library was made by the immunoSEQ multiplex PCR assay. The multiplex PCR relied on a mix of 60 forward primers for TCR Vbeta segments and 13 reverse primers for TCR Jbeta segments. The CDR3 region of rearranged TCR beta genes was amplified from genomic DNA by a multiplex PCR assay. On the Illumina HiSeq System, the amplified TCR beta libraries were sequenced as 87-base-pair reads. As for how the authors treated the data: In a later analysis, 77 million or so unique TCR beta chains were counted across the 690 or so repertoires, and around 10 million of these chains were shared by at least two donors. Raw reads were error-corrected and collapsed into unique sequences by a nearest-neighbor algorithm in which closely related sequences were merged to remove PCR and sequencing errors. CDR3 sequences were aligned to IMGT reference sequences to assign V, D and J gene segments. For a sequence to be retained, a match of at least six nucleotides was required to both a V gene segment and a J gene segment. Rearrangements were called productive when the CDR3 lacked stop codons and stayed in frame with V and J; all others were non-productive. CDR3 was defined by IMGT convention, running from the second conserved V-encoded cysteine to the conserved J-encoded phenylalanine. In an earlier analysis of just under 600 of the donors, sequences lacking an unambiguous match to a single V gene segment were excluded. An earlier analysis of almost 600 of the donors classified V segments as functional when productive rearrangements were above 56.7% and as segregating when the standard deviation between donors was above 5%. A statistical classification framework was developed to diagnose cytomegalovirus status using the catalog of TCR beta chain sequences. In a later analysis, TCR nucleotide sequences were compared against IMGT/GENE-DB human TR gene sequences so that V and J genes could be assigned. In a later analysis, CDR3 sequences and most-parsimonious VDJ recombination scenarios were assigned using the TCRdist pipeline. In a later analysis, each TCR beta chain was defined by its CDR3 amino acid sequence together with its V-gene family, and reads lacking a unique V-gene family were excluded. A later analysis removed several hundred highly shared, low-generation-probability nucleotide sequences to deal with suspected cross-contamination and a sequencing artifact. In a later analysis, a clonal expansion index was calculated for each public chain from normalized within-repertoire ranks of inferred template counts. In a later analysis, generation probabilities were computed with a VDJ recombination model fitted to out-of-frame rearrangements, and the resulting probabilities were checked against IGoR. In a later analysis, TCR-TCR, TCR-HLA and TCR-CMV co-occurrence was scored with hypergeometric tests, and a repertoire-size bias correction was applied to TCR pairs. False discovery rates were estimated in a later analysis by permuting HLA or CMV assignments 20 times. In a later analysis, co-occurring TCRs were grouped with DBSCAN, and TCRdist sequence similarity was added when clustering was performed within HLA-allele-positive subsets. Co-occurrence clustering excluded repertoires with fewer than 30,000 or more than 120,000 public chains, plus five with anomalous nucleotide sharing. As stored in TCRdb, this immuneACCESS dataset retains in-frame rearrangements with V and J assigned. A fraction of the clones does not appear; measured against another copy, unresolved V genes explain less than half of the discrepancy, and the remainder lacks a known reason. V and J calls and clone size are as listed in that table; D and trimming were resolved from the DNA. This sample is represented by hundreds of thousands of clones; around nine tenths of them were singletons. Roughly 0.99% of the sample rests with the top ten.

Measured from the cysteine to the phenylalanine, the CDR3 is 16 residues long. Only the CDR3 DNA stays, 48 bases, in frame from base 1. CDR1 and CDR2 were assigned from the germline V gene (reference sequence) as MNHEY and SMNVEV. Between the V and J ends, shortened by 6 bases and 3 bases respectively, the junction contains 21 bases. With respect to this clone: Its antigen remains unidentified. Base qualities are missing; no much larger clone stands one base away.

The cohort comprised several hundred healthy bone marrow donors. At the time of sampling, all cohort members were nominally healthy, though unrecorded immune exposures were likely present. The donor tested CMV seronegative, placing the donor among the roughly 350 seronegative members of the cohort. Every donor gave a peripheral blood sample, and the peripheral blood mononuclear cells from that sample were used for TCR beta sequencing. Genomic DNA extraction from the blood cell samples was performed with the Qiagen DNeasy Blood Extraction Kit. Sequenced material: PBMCs. The TCR sequence derives from a woman under 30 in good health and CMV-seronegative. The V and J genes are TRBV27 and TRBJ2-7; no D gene call is confident. The sequence in DNA is TGTGCCAGCAGCCCATCAATGCCAGAGGAGTTCTACGAGCAGTACTTC. It codes for CASSPSMPEEFYEQYF.